These 30 T cell receptor beta chains came from one sample sequenced in a study of vaccination and CD4 T cells after COVID-19. Time point noted: late sampling 161 to 241 days after vaccination in a few convalescent patients. The treatment was: roughly 10-day PBMC culture with coronavirus spike peptide pools or control peptides (ViraFEST assay). The antigens these receptors bind are not known. Sequencing of the DNA from cultured CD4+ T cells was carried out with the Oncomine TCR Beta short-read assay. One entry per CDR3 protein results from TCRdb running MiXCR on the PCR reads. There are approximately 20,000 distinct CDR3 sequences in the sample; 30% to 45% occur only once, and approximately 9% lies in the top ten. The specimen comprised CD4+ T cells from blood, cultured in vitro, sampled about 7 months after SARS-CoV-2 vaccination. The receptor set was obtained from a human donor who had recovered from COVID-19.

This clonotype occurred a few times. The chain links TRBV7-9 to TRBJ1-5; 8 bases line up with TRBD1. Germline V gene data show CDR1 as SEHNR and CDR2 as FQNEAQ (reference sequence). V dropped 2 bases and J dropped 5; count of bases not matched to a gene: 2. There are 14 residues in the CDR3. CDR3 residues: CASSLMTGDQPQHF. CDR3 coding DNA: TGTGCCAGCAGCTTAATGACAGGGGATCAGCCCCAGCATTTT.

The chain joins TRBV28 to TRBJ2-5; 11 bases agree with TRBD1. Germline V gene sequence: CDR1 MDHEN, CDR2 SYDVKM. The CDR3 is 15 amino acids. V lost 6 bases, J lost 2 bases, and 5 bases stayed unmatched. This chain's CDR3 is CASRTDRGRQETQYF. The CDR3 region has the DNA TGTGCCAGCAGAACGGACAGGGGGCGTCAAGAGACCCAGTACTTC.

This clonotype showed up just a few times. This rearrangement joins TRBV11-2 to TRBJ2-7; D ambiguous. The length of the CDR3 is 16 residues. CDR1 is SGHAT and CDR2 is FQNNGV in the germline V gene. Trimming pared 6 bases from V and 0 bases from J, leaving 18 bases between. The CDR3 here is CASSPRADPSSYEQYF. CDR3 coding DNA: TGTGCCAGCAGTCCACGGGCGGATCCGAGCTCCTACGAGCAGTACTTC.

The chain employs TRBV20-1 and TRBJ1-5; D might be TRBD1 (6 bases). Germline V CDR1 and CDR2: DFQATT, SNEGSKA (reference sequence). The CDR3 is 14 residues long. V lost 5 bases and J 1 base, leaving 12 bases between the germline ends. CDR3 in DNA: TGCAGTGCTCCGGGACAAGCAAGCAATCAGCCCCAGCATTTT. This translates into CSAPGQASNQPQHF.

This clonotype has only a few counts. The V gene is TRBV20-1, the J gene TRBJ2-5, with a possible D match to TRBD1 (5 bases). The CDR3 is made up of 15 amino acids. V shed 6 bases and J shed 4 bases, with 21 bases lying between them. The germline V gene encodes CDR1 DFQATT and CDR2 SNEGSKA (reference sequence). Here the CDR3 DNA reads TGCAGTGCAAACCAAGTAGGGGAAGGTTTAGAGACCCAGTACTTC. This sequence encodes CSANQVGEGLETQYF.

The gene calls are TRBV10-2 and TRBJ1-5; 8 bases map to TRBD1. Germline V gives CDR1 WSHSY, CDR2 SAAADI. The CDR3 is made up of 14 amino acids. V was pared by 6 bases and J by 2 bases, with 3 bases of the junction left unmatched. CDR3 nucleotides: TGCGCCAGCAGCGCGGACAGGGGCAATCAGCCCCAGCATTTT. Translated: CASSADRGNQPQHF.

This clonotype was recorded a few times. The chain employs TRBV7-9 and TRBJ2-7; TRBD1 agrees at 12 bases. Unmatched junction bases numbered 8, after V lost 6 bases and J lost 2 bases. This CDR3 region has 16 residues. Germline values: CDR1 SEHNR, CDR2 FQNEAQ (reference sequence). In DNA, the CDR3 is TGTGCCAGCAGTAGAACGGGACAGGGGGCCACCTACGAGCAGTACTTC. Protein sequence: CASSRTGQGATYEQYF.

The chain employs TRBV7-6 and TRBJ1-2; possibly TRBD1 for D (5 bases). The CDR3 is made up of 14 amino acids. Germline CDR1 and CDR2: SGHVS and FNYEAQ. V lost 0 bases and J 9 bases, leaving 14 bases between the germline ends. In nucleotides, the CDR3 is TGTGCCAGCAGCTTAGCGCAAAGGGGCGGGAGCTACACCTTC. Translation: CASSLAQRGGSYTF.

This clonotype occurred a few times. J is TRBJ2-3 and V is TRBV6-4; the D gene is possibly TRBD1 (5 bases). This CDR3 has 14 amino acids. The germline V gene encodes CDR1 MRHNA and CDR2 SNTAGT. V was trimmed by 2 bases and J by 2 bases, leaving 8 bases between them. Here the CDR3 reads CASSDRGTTDTQYF. The CDR3, as DNA: TGTGCCAGCAGTGACAGGGGAACCACAGATACGCAGTATTTT.

This clonotype was seen a few times. The chain links TRBV27 to TRBJ2-5, with unresolved D. The CDR3 is made up of 15 amino acids. Between the trimmed V and J ends, which lost 6 bases and 1 base, there was a span of 15 bases. Germline V lookup: CDR1 MNHEY, CDR2 SMNVEV (reference sequence). CDR3 amino acids: CASSTLTNLQETQYF. The CDR3 DNA follows: TGTGCCAGCAGCACCCTTACTAACCTCCAAGAGACCCAGTACTTC.

The chain links TRBV20-1 to TRBJ2-3; unclear D gene. Germline CDR1 is DFQATT and CDR2 is SNEGSKA (reference sequence). The V end lost 0 bases, the J end lost 6 bases, and 13 bases lay between the germline ends. The CDR3 totals 14 residues. This CDR3 reads CSARDRRFWDTQYF. The CDR3 coding sequence is TGCAGTGCTAGAGATAGGCGGTTCTGGGATACGCAGTATTTT.

The gene calls are TRBV20-1 and TRBJ1-5; D is uncertain. Germline assignment: CDR1 DFQATT and CDR2 SNEGSKA (reference sequence). The CDR3 runs 16 residues. Trimming left V 1 base short and J 6 bases short, with 19 bases between. CDR3 residues: CSARGRGEVNFQPQHF. DNA for the CDR3: TGCAGTGCTAGAGGGCGGGGAGAGGTAAATTTTCAGCCCCAGCATTTT.

This clonotype was counted only a few times. The genes are TRBV6-1 and TRBJ1-5; D may be TRBD1 (6 bases). The germline V and J ends were trimmed by 3 bases and 5 bases, with 8 bases remaining between them. Germline CDR1 reads MNHNS; CDR2 reads SASEGT. CDR3 length equals 13 residues. The CDR3 bases are TGTGCCAGCAGTGACAGGGGAGATCAGCCCCAGCATTTT. Translation: CASSDRGDQPQHF.

The chain uses TRBV5-4 and TRBJ2-1, with D possibly being TRBD1 (6 bases). The V end was cut by 4 bases, the J end by 8 bases, with 19 bases between. This CDR3 contains 15 residues. Germline V lookup: CDR1 SGHNT, CDR2 YYREEE (reference sequence). The CDR3 sequence is CASSQPGPEGDEQFF. As DNA, the CDR3 is TGTGCCAGCAGCCAGCCGGGACCCGAGGGGGATGAGCAGTTCTTC.

This clonotype turned up a few times. The chain employs TRBV20-1 and TRBJ1-2, with 9 bases lining up with TRBD1. Losses at the gene ends were 5 bases for V and 4 bases for J; bases not matched to a gene: 11. CDR1 and CDR2 from the germline V gene are DFQATT and SNEGSKA (reference sequence). CDR3 size: 15 residues. CDR3 loop: CSARSQQGAGYGYTF. The CDR3 bases are TGCAGTGCTCGAAGTCAACAGGGGGCCGGCTATGGCTACACCTTC.

This clonotype was seen a few times. J is TRBJ1-5 and V is TRBV20-1; 11 positions agree with TRBD1. V dropped 0 bases and J dropped 6; count of bases not matched to a gene: 7. CDR1 and CDR2 from the germline V gene are DFQATT and SNEGSKA (reference sequence). CDR3 length: 16 residues. The CDR3 DNA is TGCAGTGCTAGAGATCTTGGGACAGGGGGACGTCAGCCCCAGCATTTT. Translated: CSARDLGTGGRQPQHF.

The rearrangement links TRBV20-1 to TRBJ2-7; 9 nucleotides align to TRBD2. CDR1 is DFQATT, CDR2 SNEGSKA, per germline (reference sequence). This CDR3 comprises 13 residues. Unmatched junction bases numbered 6, after V lost 3 bases and J lost 6 bases. CDR3 bases: TGCAGTGCTAGGGTAGCGGGAGACTTCGAGCAGTACTTC. Protein product: CSARVAGDFEQYF.

This chain links TRBV6-1 with TRBJ1-6; no reliable D call. CDR1 and CDR2 from the germline V gene are MNHNS and SASEGT. V was cut by 8 bases and J by 7 bases, with 12 bases left in between. The CDR3 spans 13 residues. The CDR3 DNA is TGTGCCAGCCGACCGGCGAGGAATTCACCCCTCCACTTT. Residues: CASRPARNSPLHF.

There are a few counts of this clonotype. The chain joins TRBV6-1 to TRBJ1-6; no clear D. The length of the CDR3 is 14 residues. The V gene lost 8 bases and the J gene lost 8 bases, with 16 bases spanning the gap. Per the germline V gene, CDR1 is MNHNS and CDR2 is SASEGT. This CDR3 reads CASQISPPDSPLHF. The CDR3 nucleotides are TGTGCCAGCCAAATCTCTCCCCCGGATTCACCCCTCCACTTT.

This clonotype has more than one count but fewer than ten. The V and J genes are TRBV20-1 and TRBJ2-7, with D tentatively TRBD1 or TRBD2 (5 bases each). The V gene's germline CDR1 is DFQATT and CDR2 SNEGSKA (reference sequence). The CDR3 contains 14 residues. With 3 bases removed from V and 1 base from J, the gap between germline ends came to 13 bases. CDR3 in amino acids: CSARGTDSSYEQYF. CDR3 DNA sequence: TGCAGTGCTAGGGGGACCGACTCATCCTACGAGCAGTACTTC.

The chain links TRBV20-1 to TRBJ2-3; D is unclear. The CDR3 loop spans 15 amino acids. CDR1 and CDR2 from the germline V gene are DFQATT and SNEGSKA (reference sequence). Trimming shortened V by 6 bases and J by 1 base, and 17 bases separated the two germline ends. CDR3 in amino acids: CSAIPRPSGTDTQYF. CDR3 in DNA: TGCAGTGCCATCCCACGACCGTCGGGCACAGATACGCAGTATTTT.

This clonotype has just a few counts. The rearrangement joins TRBV7-9 to TRBJ2-5; TRBD1 matches at 9 bases. The length of the CDR3 is 15 residues. CDR1 and CDR2 from the germline V gene are SEHNR and FQNEAQ (reference sequence). V lost 4 bases to trimming and J lost 4 bases; unmatched junction nucleotides: 7. The CDR3 DNA is TGTGCCAGCAGCTCTTTGGGGGACAGGGCAGAGACCCAGTACTTC. Translated: CASSSLGDRAETQYF.

This clonotype was observed a single time. The chain couples TRBV15 to TRBJ2-3; TRBD2 aligns across 11 bases. The germline V gene encodes CDR1 LNHNV and CDR2 YYDKDF (reference sequence). V shed 9 bases, J shed 5 bases, and the junction held 19 bases outside the gene matches. This CDR3 region has 18 residues. The CDR3 bases are TGTGCCACTAGGATACTAGCGGGAGTGGGGATCCCCCAAGATACGCAGTATTTT. Translated: CATRILAGVGIPQDTQYF.

J is TRBJ2-6 and V is TRBV28, with a possible D match to TRBD1 (7 bases). V lost 5 bases and J 0 bases, leaving 20 bases between the germline ends. Germline V CDR1 and CDR2: MDHEN, SYDVKM. The CDR3 spans 19 residues. DNA of the CDR3: TGTGCCAGCAGTCACTACAGGGGACTGACTGACTCTGGGGCCAACGTCCTGACTTTC. Amino acid sequence: CASSHYRGLTDSGANVLTF.

This clonotype is labeled medium-sized. The V gene is TRBV20-1, the J gene TRBJ1-6; 7 nucleotides agree with TRBD1. The CDR3 length is 15 residues. The V and J ends lost 7 bases and 6 bases, in that order; junction bases with no gene match: 12. Germline CDR1 reads DFQATT; CDR2 reads SNEGSKA (reference sequence). CDR3: CSGKEGTAFNSPLHF. The CDR3 DNA sequence: TGCAGTGGCAAAGAGGGGACAGCTTTTAATTCACCCCTCCACTTT.

This chain joins TRBV4-3 and TRBJ1-5; D gene unclear. The CDR3 is made up of 15 amino acids. Germline V CDR1 and CDR2: LGHNA, YSLEER. The ends were cut back, 0 bases at V and 4 bases at J, with 10 bases in the middle. CDR3 sequence reads: CASSQDTGSNQPQHF. CDR3 nucleotides: TGCGCCAGCAGCCAAGATACTGGGTCTAATCAGCCCCAGCATTTT.

The chain links TRBV6-1 to TRBJ1-1; D is possibly TRBD1 (6 bases). The CDR3 sequence is 14 residues long. Trimming shortened V by 2 bases and J by 5 bases, and 12 bases separated the two germline ends. The germline V gene encodes CDR1 MNHNS and CDR2 SASEGT. CDR3 in amino acids: CASSELNRVTEAFF. The CDR3, as DNA: TGTGCCAGCAGTGAACTTAACAGGGTAACTGAAGCTTTCTTT.

The chain has TRBV2 and TRBJ2-5; the D is unclear. The CDR3 is made up of 14 amino acids. Trimming cost V 2 bases and J 5 bases, with 12 bases left between them. Germline assignment: CDR1 SNHLY and CDR2 FYNNEI. CDR3 sequence reads: CASSERLAGETQYF. For the CDR3, the DNA is TGTGCCAGCAGTGAAAGATTGGCTGGGGAGACCCAGTACTTC.

This clonotype appeared once. The chain couples TRBV20-1 to TRBJ2-5; no clear D. The germline V and J ends were trimmed by 4 bases and 1 base, with 10 bases remaining between them. The CDR3 sequence is 13 residues long. The V gene's germline CDR1 is DFQATT and CDR2 SNEGSKA (reference sequence). CDR3 DNA sequence: TGCAGTGCTACAAGAACGCCCCAAGAGACCCAGTACTTC. Encoded protein: CSATRTPQETQYF.

The chain uses TRBV6-1 and TRBJ1-1; D may be TRBD1 (5 bases). Deletions cut 7 bases from V and 4 bases from J, with 16 bases between. The CDR3 loop spans 14 amino acids. CDR1 is MNHNS, CDR2 SASEGT, per germline. The CDR3 nucleotides read TGTGCCAGCACTCAACGGGGGGTAATCACTGAAGCTTTCTTT. It specifies CASTQRGVITEAFF.